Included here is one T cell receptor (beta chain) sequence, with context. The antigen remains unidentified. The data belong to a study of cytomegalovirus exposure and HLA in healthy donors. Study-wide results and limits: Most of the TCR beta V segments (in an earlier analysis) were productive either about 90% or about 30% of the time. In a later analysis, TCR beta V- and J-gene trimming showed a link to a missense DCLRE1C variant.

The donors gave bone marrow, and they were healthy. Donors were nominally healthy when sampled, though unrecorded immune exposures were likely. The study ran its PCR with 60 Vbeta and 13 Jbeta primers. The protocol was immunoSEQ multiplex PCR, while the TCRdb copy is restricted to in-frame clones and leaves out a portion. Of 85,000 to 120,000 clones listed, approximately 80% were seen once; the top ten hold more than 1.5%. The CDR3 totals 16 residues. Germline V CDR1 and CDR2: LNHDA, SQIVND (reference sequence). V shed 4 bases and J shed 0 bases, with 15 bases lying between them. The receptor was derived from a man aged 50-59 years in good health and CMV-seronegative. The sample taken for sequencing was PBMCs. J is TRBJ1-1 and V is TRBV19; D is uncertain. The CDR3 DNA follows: TGTGCCAGTAGTAACCGACAACCCCTTATGAACACTGAAGCTTTCTTT. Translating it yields CASSNRQPLMNTEAFF.